The TCR beta chain described here comes from a study of identical twins. This clonotype has a handful of counts. TCRdb re-analysed the 5' RACE reads in MiXCR, keeping a single row per CDR3 protein. The sample carries about 520,000 distinct CDR3 sequences, about 20% recorded once. Per the germline V gene, CDR1 is SGHDT and CDR2 is YYEEEE. The CDR3 consists of 13 residues. V lost 1 base and J lost 5, with 10 bases in between. The data were also submitted as part of a second study, on T cells expressing NK-cell markers. That paper adds: These clonotypes additionally ranked first within the CD3+CD56-NKG2C+ fraction of a handful of donors.

The sample was CD4+ T cells sorted from blood. The receptor was derived from a woman aged 18-35 years in good health. This chain links TRBV5-6 with TRBJ2-7; no reliable D call. The CDR3, as DNA: TGTGCCAGCAGCTTGAGGCCTACGGACGAGCAGTACTTC. Translated: CASSLRPTDEQYF.